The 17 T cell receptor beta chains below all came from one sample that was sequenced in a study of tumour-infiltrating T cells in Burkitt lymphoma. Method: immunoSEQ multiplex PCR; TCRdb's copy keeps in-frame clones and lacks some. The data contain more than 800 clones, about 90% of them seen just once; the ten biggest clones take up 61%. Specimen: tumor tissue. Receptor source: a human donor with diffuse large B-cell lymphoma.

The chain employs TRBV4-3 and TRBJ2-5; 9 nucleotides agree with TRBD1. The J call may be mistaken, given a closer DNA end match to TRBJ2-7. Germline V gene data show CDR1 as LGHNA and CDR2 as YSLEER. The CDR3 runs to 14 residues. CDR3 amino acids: CASSRGTGLNEQYF. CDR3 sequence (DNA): TGCGCCAGCAGCCGAGGGACAGGGCTGAACGAGCAGTACTTC.

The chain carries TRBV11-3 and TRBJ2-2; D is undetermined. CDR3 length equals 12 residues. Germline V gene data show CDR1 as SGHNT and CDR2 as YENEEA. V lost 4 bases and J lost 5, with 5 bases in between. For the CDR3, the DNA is TGTGCCAGCAGCTCCATAACCGGGGAGCTGTTTTTT. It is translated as CASSSITGELFF.

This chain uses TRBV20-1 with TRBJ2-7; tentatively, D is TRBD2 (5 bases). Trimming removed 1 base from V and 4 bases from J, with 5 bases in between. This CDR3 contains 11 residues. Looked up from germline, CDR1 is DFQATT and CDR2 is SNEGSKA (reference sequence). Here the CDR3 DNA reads TGCAGTGCTAGAGCGGGGTACGAGCAGTACTTC. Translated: CSARAGYEQYF.

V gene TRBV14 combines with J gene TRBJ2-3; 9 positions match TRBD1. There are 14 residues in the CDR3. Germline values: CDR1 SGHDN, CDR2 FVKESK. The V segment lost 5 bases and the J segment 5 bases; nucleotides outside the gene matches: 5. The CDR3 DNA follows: TGTGCCAGCAGCTACAGGGGGCTGGAAGATACGCAGTATTTT. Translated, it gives CASSYRGLEDTQYF.

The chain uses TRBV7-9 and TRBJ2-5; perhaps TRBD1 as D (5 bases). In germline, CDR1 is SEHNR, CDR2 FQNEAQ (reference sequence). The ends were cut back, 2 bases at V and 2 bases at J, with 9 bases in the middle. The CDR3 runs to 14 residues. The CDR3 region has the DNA TGTGCCAGCAGCTTACTAGGGGTTCAAGAGACCCAGTACTTC. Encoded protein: CASSLLGVQETQYF.

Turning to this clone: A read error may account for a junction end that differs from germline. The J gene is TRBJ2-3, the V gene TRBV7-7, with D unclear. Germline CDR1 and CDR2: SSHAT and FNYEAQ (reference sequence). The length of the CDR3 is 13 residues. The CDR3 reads CASSLGPGFSQYF. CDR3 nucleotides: TGTGCTAGCAGCTTAGGCCCAGGTTTTTCGCAGTATTTT.

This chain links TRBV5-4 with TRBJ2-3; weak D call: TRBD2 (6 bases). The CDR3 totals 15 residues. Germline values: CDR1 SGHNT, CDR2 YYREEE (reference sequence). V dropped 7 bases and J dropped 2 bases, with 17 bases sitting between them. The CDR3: CASSSPKGLTDTQYF. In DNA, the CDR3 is TGTGCCAGCTCTTCCCCCAAGGGACTCACAGATACGCAGTATTTT.

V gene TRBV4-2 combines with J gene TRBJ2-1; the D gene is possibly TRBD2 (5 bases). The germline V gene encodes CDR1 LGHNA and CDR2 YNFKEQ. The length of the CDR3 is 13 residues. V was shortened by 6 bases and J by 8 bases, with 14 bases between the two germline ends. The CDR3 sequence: CASRLVGIDEQFF. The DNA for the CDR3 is TGTGCCAGCAGGCTAGTCGGGATCGATGAGCAGTTCTTC.

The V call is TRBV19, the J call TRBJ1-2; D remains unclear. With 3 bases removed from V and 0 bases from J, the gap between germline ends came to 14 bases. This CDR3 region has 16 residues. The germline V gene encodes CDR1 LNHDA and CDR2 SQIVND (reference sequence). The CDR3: CASSILGRQANYGYTF. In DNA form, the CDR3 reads TGTGCCAGTAGTATCCTGGGCAGGCAAGCTAACTATGGCTACACCTTC.

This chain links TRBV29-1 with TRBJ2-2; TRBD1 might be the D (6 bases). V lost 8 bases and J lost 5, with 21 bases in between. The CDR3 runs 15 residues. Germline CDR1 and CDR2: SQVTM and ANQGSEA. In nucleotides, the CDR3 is TGCAGCCCGAACAGGGACCCCTCGAGAACCGGGGAGCTGTTTTTT. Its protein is CSPNRDPSRTGELFF.

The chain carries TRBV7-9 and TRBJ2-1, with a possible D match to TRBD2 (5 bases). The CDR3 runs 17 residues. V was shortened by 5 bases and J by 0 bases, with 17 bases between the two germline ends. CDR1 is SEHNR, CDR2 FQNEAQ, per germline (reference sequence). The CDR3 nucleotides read TGTGCCAGCAGCCGGGTAGGACTTTTGAGCTCCTACAATGAGCAGTTCTTC. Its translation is CASSRVGLLSSYNEQFF. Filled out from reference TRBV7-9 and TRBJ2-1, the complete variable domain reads DTGVSQNPRHKITKRGQNVTFRCDPISEHNRLYWYRQTLGQGPEFLTYFQNEAQLEKSRLLSDRFSAERPKGSFSTLEIQRTEQGDSAMYLCASSRVGLLSSYNEQFFGPGTRLTVL.

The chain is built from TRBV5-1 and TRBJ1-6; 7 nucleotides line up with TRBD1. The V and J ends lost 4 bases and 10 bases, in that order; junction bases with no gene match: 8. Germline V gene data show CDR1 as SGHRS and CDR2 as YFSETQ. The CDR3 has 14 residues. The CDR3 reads CASSEDRVGSPLHF. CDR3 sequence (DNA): TGCGCCAGCAGCGAAGACAGGGTGGGGTCACCCCTCCACTTT.

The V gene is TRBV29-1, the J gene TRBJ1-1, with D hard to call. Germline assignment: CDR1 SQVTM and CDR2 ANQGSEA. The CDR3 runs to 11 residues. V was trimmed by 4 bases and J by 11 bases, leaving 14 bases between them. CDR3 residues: CSVVEGGRAFF. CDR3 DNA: TGCAGCGTTGTAGAGGGAGGGAGGGCTTTCTTT. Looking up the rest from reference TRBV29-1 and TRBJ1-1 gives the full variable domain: SAVISQKPSRDICQRGTSLTIQCQVDSQVTMMFWYRQQPGQSLTLIATANQGSEATYESGFVIDKFPISRPNLTFSTLTVSNMSPEDSSIYLCSVVEGGRAFFGQGTRLTVV.

The CDR3 is CASSPGQGAREQYF. Written as DNA, the CDR3 is TGTGCCAGCTCACCGGGGCAGGGGGCTCGTGAGCAGTACTTC. The V call is TRBV18, the J call TRBJ2-7; 8 bases are shared with TRBD1. Germline values: CDR1 KGHSH, CDR2 LQKENI. This CDR3 has 14 amino acids. V lost 3 bases, J lost 7 bases, and 8 bases stayed unmatched. Together with reference TRBV18 and TRBJ2-7, the CDR3 gives the full variable domain: NAGVMQNPRHLVRRRGQEARLRCSPMKGHSHVYWYRQLPEEGLKFMVYLQKENIIDESGMPKERFSAEFPKEGPSILRIQQVVRGDSAAYFCASSPGQGAREQYFGPGTRLTVT.

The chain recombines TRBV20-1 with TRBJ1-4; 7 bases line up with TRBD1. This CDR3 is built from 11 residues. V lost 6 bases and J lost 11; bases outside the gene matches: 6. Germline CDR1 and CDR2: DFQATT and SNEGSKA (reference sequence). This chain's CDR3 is CSAPGQNKLFF. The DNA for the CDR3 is TGCAGTGCCCCGGGACAGAACAAACTGTTTTTT.

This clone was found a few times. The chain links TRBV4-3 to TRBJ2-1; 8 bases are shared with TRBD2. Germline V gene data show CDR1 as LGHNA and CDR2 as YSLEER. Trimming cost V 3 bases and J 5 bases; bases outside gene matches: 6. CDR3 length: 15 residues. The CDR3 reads CASSHGLAENNEQFF. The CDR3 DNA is TGCGCCAGCAGCCACGGACTAGCAGAAAACAATGAGCAGTTCTTC.

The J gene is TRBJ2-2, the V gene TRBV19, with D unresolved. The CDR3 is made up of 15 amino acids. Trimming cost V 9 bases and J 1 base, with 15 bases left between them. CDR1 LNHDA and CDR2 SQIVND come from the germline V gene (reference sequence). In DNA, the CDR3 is TGTGCCAGCCGTTCCGGGCAGGTGAACACCGGGGAGCTGTTTTTT. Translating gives CASRSGQVNTGELFF.